Reported below is one T cell receptor beta chain. In the original processing: It was from reference gene primer amplification that nucleated cell counts were estimated. Produced via immunoSEQ multiplex PCR; TCRdb's table is partial and in-frame only. The DNA gave D and trimming, while V, J and clone size come from that table. The sample shows about 200,000 clones, over 70% of them seen only once. This sample was taken from a study of blood T cell repertoires in COVID-19. Turning to the study itself: COVID-19 samples collected from the United States, Italy and Spain covered acute and convalescent phases. Sample material is recorded as cDNA or gDNA derived from T cells, B-cell-depleted T cells, or PBMCs.

This TCR was sampled from a woman at least 80 years old with acute or convalescent COVID-19. Sequencing was performed on peripheral blood.

The CDR3, as DNA: TGTGCCTGGAGGGAGACAGGAGCCTACGAGCAGTACTTC. Its protein is CAWRETGAYEQYF. The chain links TRBV30 to TRBJ2-7; D is perhaps TRBD1 (6 bases). Looked up from germline, CDR1 is GTSNPN and CDR2 is SVGIG (reference sequence). Trimming left V 3 bases short and J 2 bases short, with 11 bases between. This CDR3 is built from 13 residues.